This T cell receptor beta chain emerged from a study of lymphopenia after photon versus proton radiotherapy. Study-level results: Survival link was tested only in deceased patients; proton benefit remains a possibility. Oligoclonal CD8+ Temra expansion after nadir drove photon patients' diversity drop. Proton therapy kept repertoires fairly stable, unlike photons, which gained effector/memory cells.

Method: immunoSEQ multiplex PCR; TCRdb's copy keeps in-frame clones and lacks some. The sample has roughly 41,000 clones, about 84% seen once; the top ten hold approximately 2.9%. Comment on this clone: The target antigen is unknown.

V shed 6 bases and J 5 bases; nucleotides not matched to a gene: 6. The CDR3 runs to 15 residues. Germline-derived CDR1 and CDR2 are MNHEY and SMNVEV (reference sequence). The rearrangement uses TRBV27 and TRBJ2-5, with TRBD2 identical over 13 bases. The receptor comes from a man aged 50 to 60 with gastric cancer. The starting material was peripheral blood, obtained from a patient treated with photon-based radiotherapy. CDR3 coding DNA: TGTGCCAGCAGAAGACTAGCGGGAGGCGGGGAGACCCAGTACTTC. Translation gives CASRRLAGGGETQYF.